Below are 23 T cell receptor beta chains sequenced from a single sample in a study of identical twins. Using its own MiXCR run on the 5' RACE reads, TCRdb lists one record per CDR3 protein. Of about 690,000 distinct CDR3 sequences listed, roughly 20% are singletons. These same records also appear under a second study, on T cells expressing NK-cell markers.

Sequenced: PBMCs. These TCRs come from a woman under 30 in good health.

V is TRBV7-2 and J is TRBJ2-7, with D unclear. Germline V gene data show CDR1 as SGHTA and CDR2 as FQGNSA. Trimming stripped 4 bases from V and 3 bases from J, with 13 bases between. The CDR3 runs to 14 residues. The CDR3 region is CASSSVLEFYEQYF. For the CDR3, the DNA is TGTGCCAGCAGCTCAGTCTTGGAGTTCTACGAGCAGTACTTC.

The chain recombines TRBV7-8 with TRBJ2-1; either TRBD1 or TRBD2 may fit D (5 bases each). This CDR3 region has 16 residues. The ends were cut back, 5 bases at V and 3 bases at J, with 17 bases in the middle. Looked up from germline, CDR1 is SGHVS and CDR2 is FQNEAQ. The CDR3 loop reads CASSHRDPPNYNEQFF. The CDR3 bases are TGTGCCAGCAGCCACCGGGACCCACCAAACTACAATGAGCAGTTCTTC. The variable domain in full, with the rest retrieved from reference TRBV7-8 and TRBJ2-1, is GAGVSQSPRYKVAKRGQDVALRCDPISGHVSLFWYQQALGQGPEFLTYFQNEAQLDKSGLPSDRFFAERPEGSVSTLKIQRTQQEDSAVYLCASSHRDPPNYNEQFFGPGTRLTVL.

This clonotype was seen at least ten times. This chain joins TRBV29-1 and TRBJ1-1; possible D gene TRBD1, 6 bases. V was pared by 7 bases and J by 8 bases, with 14 bases between. The CDR3 runs 11 residues. The germline gives CDR1 SQVTM, CDR2 ANQGSEA. The CDR3 sequence: CSGRTEVEAFF. The CDR3 DNA sequence: TGCAGCGGTCGGACAGAAGTAGAAGCTTTCTTT.

This clonotype has at least ten counts. This chain connects TRBV7-3 to TRBJ2-3; possible D gene TRBD2, 6 bases. Trimming took 3 bases from V and 1 from J, leaving 11 bases between them. The CDR3 loop spans 15 amino acids. CDR1 and CDR2 from the germline V gene are SGHTA and FQGTGA. The CDR3 DNA sequence: TGTGCCAGCAGCTTCTCCGGGACTGGCACAGATACGCAGTATTTT. Encoded protein: CASSFSGTGTDTQYF.

This chain connects TRBV14 to TRBJ2-3; the D gene is possibly TRBD1 (5 bases). Trimming took off 0 bases at V and 5 bases at J, with 18 bases between the two ends. Germline V CDR1 and CDR2: SGHDN, FVKESK. This CDR3 is 17 amino acids long. CDR3 bases: TGTGCCAGCAGCCAAGAAATCGACAGTTCGGCAGAAGATACGCAGTATTTT. This encodes CASSQEIDSSAEDTQYF.

This clonotype has ten or more counts. The chain employs TRBV4-3 and TRBJ1-1; tentatively, D is TRBD1 (6 bases). The germline V and J ends were trimmed by 0 bases and 7 bases, with 15 bases remaining between them. The CDR3 contains 15 residues. CDR1 is LGHNA, CDR2 YSLEER, per germline. CDR3 nucleotide sequence: TGCGCCAGCAGCCAAGACAGGGGTACCTTGTTTGAAGCTTTCTTT. It codes for CASSQDRGTLFEAFF.

A few counts support this clonotype. This chain links TRBV15 with TRBJ1-1; TRBD1 agrees at 9 bases. The CDR3 loop spans 15 amino acids. J lost 1 base, V lost 4 bases, and 4 bases had no gene match. The V gene's germline CDR1 is LNHNV and CDR2 YYDKDF (reference sequence). CDR3 sequence: CATSNPDRGNTEAFF. The CDR3 region has the DNA TGTGCCACCAGCAATCCGGACAGGGGGAACACTGAAGCTTTCTTT.

The chain links TRBV7-4 to TRBJ2-1, with TRBD2 matching 15 bases. The trim removed 5 bases at V and 8 bases at J, leaving 10 bases unmatched. Germline V CDR1 and CDR2: SGHVT, SQSDAQ. This CDR3 has 17 residues. The CDR3 protein is CASSEGLAGGWTHEQFF. CDR3 coding DNA: TGTGCCAGCAGCGAAGGACTAGCGGGAGGGTGGACGCATGAGCAGTTCTTC.

Many counts were recorded for this clonotype. The chain links TRBV5-1 to TRBJ1-2, with no clear D. Looked up from germline, CDR1 is SGHRS and CDR2 is YFSETQ. V dropped 5 bases and J dropped 2 bases, with 7 bases sitting between them. The CDR3 has 12 residues. The CDR3 DNA is TGCGCCAGCAGGCAAGGGAACTATGGCTACACCTTC. This encodes CASRQGNYGYTF.

The chain employs TRBV20-1 and TRBJ1-1; D may be TRBD1 (6 bases). Germline CDR1 is DFQATT and CDR2 is SNEGSKA (reference sequence). This CDR3 contains 14 residues. Between the trimmed V and J ends, which lost 3 bases and 7 bases, there was a span of 18 bases. The CDR3 loop reads CSASARDTLNEAFF. The CDR3 DNA reads as TGCAGTGCTAGCGCCCGGGACACCTTGAATGAAGCTTTCTTT.

The V gene is TRBV19, the J gene TRBJ2-1; D unclear. Germline V gene sequence: CDR1 LNHDA, CDR2 SQIVND (reference sequence). This CDR3 has 15 residues. V was shortened by 3 bases and J by 4 bases, with 13 bases between the two germline ends. The CDR3 is CASSIRIALYNEQFF. In DNA, the CDR3 is TGTGCCAGTAGTATTAGGATCGCCCTATACAATGAGCAGTTCTTC.

The chain recombines TRBV20-1 with TRBJ2-1; TRBD2 matches at 8 bases. Germline V lookup: CDR1 DFQATT, CDR2 SNEGSKA (reference sequence). There are 14 residues in the CDR3. V gave up 3 bases and J gave up 3 bases; unmatched junction bases: 4. The CDR3 region has the DNA TGCAGTGCTAGTTCCGGGGGGGGCTACAATGAGCAGTTCTTC. The encoded protein is CSASSGGGYNEQFF.

Many counts were recorded for this clonotype. The chain employs TRBV12-3 or TRBV12-4 and TRBJ1-1, with 8 bases fitting TRBD1. J gave up 2 bases and V 5 bases, and 7 bases lay outside the gene matches. The CDR3 is made up of 15 amino acids. The CDR3 is CASSPSQGVNTEAFF. Written as DNA, the CDR3 is TGTGCCAGCAGTCCTTCACAGGGGGTAAACACTGAAGCTTTCTTT.

In its sample, this clonotype was seen many times. V usage is TRBV6-5 and J usage is TRBJ1-5; 12 bases agree with TRBD1. This CDR3 region has 17 residues. V was pared by 6 bases and J by 5 bases, with 11 bases of the junction left unmatched. Germline CDR1 is MNHEY and CDR2 is SVGAGI. Written as DNA, the CDR3 is TGTGCCAGCAGATTCTCCGGGACAGGGGGCCTTGATCAGCCCCAGCATTTT. It yields the protein CASRFSGTGGLDQPQHF.

This clonotype occurred many times. The chain recombines TRBV20-1 with TRBJ2-1, with TRBD2 matching 8 bases. The V segment lost 7 bases and the J segment 2 bases; nucleotides outside the gene matches: 13. The germline gives CDR1 DFQATT, CDR2 SNEGSKA (reference sequence). The CDR3 consists of 16 residues. CDR3 DNA: TGCAGTGTCCAAAATTTTCGCGGGGGGACCTACAATGAGCAGTTCTTC. Amino acid sequence: CSVQNFRGGTYNEQFF.

This chain joins TRBV29-1 and TRBJ1-2; D unclear. Trimming left V 5 bases short and J 2 bases short, with 6 bases between. This CDR3 comprises 11 residues. The germline CDR1 and CDR2 sequences are SQVTM and ANQGSEA. The CDR3 spells CSVNQNYGYTF. In DNA, the CDR3 is TGCAGCGTTAATCAAAACTATGGCTACACCTTC.

The rearrangement joins TRBV7-8 to TRBJ2-7; TRBD1 aligns across 8 bases. This CDR3 region has 16 residues. Germline CDR1 and CDR2: SGHVS and FQNEAQ. Unmatched junction bases numbered 13, after V lost 5 bases and J lost 4 bases. The CDR3 reads CASSLSIGQGGYEQYF. Written as DNA, the CDR3 is TGTGCCAGCAGCCTTAGCATCGGACAGGGTGGATACGAGCAGTACTTC.

The chain has TRBV19 and TRBJ2-3, with 9 nucleotides matching TRBD2. The germline gives CDR1 LNHDA, CDR2 SQIVND (reference sequence). The CDR3 covers 15 residues. The trim removed 3 bases at V and 2 bases at J, leaving 3 bases unmatched. DNA of the CDR3: TGTGCCAGTAGTATTGGCGGGAGGGTCACAGATACGCAGTATTTT. Translation: CASSIGGRVTDTQYF.

This clonotype was seen repeatedly, ten times or more. One end of the junction varies from germline; a read error may be responsible. The chain links TRBV5-1 to TRBJ2-3; D remains unclear. This CDR3 region has 14 residues. Germline V CDR1 and CDR2: SGHRS, YFSETQ. The DNA for the CDR3 is TGTGCCAGCAGCTTAGTCGCGGGCACAGATACGCAGTATTTT. Translating it yields CASSLVAGTDTQYF.

This clonotype has a handful of counts. V is TRBV7-6 and J is TRBJ2-7; 8 nucleotides line up with TRBD1. This CDR3 is built from 14 residues. Trimming cost V 5 bases and J 5 bases; bases outside gene matches: 8. Germline loops: CDR1 SGHVS, CDR2 FNYEAQ. The CDR3 protein is CASSGDRGWNEQYF. The CDR3 DNA follows: TGTGCCAGCAGCGGTGACAGGGGATGGAACGAGCAGTACTTC. Complete variable domain (other parts from reference TRBV7-6 and TRBJ2-7): GAGVSQSPRYKVTKRGQDVALRCDPISGHVSLYWYRQALGQGPEFLTYFNYEAQQDKSGLPNDRFSAERPEGSISTLTIQRTEQRDSAMYRCASSGDRGWNEQYFGPGTRLTVT.

This clonotype was detected only a few times. This rearrangement joins TRBV5-1 to TRBJ1-1; D not certain. The germline gives CDR1 SGHRS, CDR2 YFSETQ. Deletions cut 6 bases from V and 2 bases from J, with 17 bases between. This CDR3 is 15 amino acids long. The DNA of the CDR3 is TGCGCCAGCACCCCTTGGGTGGGTCTTAACACTGAAGCTTTCTTT. It codes for CASTPWVGLNTEAFF.

V is TRBV3-1 and J is TRBJ2-1; D gene uncertain. Germline V gene sequence: CDR1 LGHDT, CDR2 YNNKEL (reference sequence). Trimming cost V 2 bases and J 10 bases, with 15 bases left between them. CDR3 length: 14 residues. The CDR3 protein is CASSQQIYASEQFF. CDR3 DNA: TGTGCCAGCAGCCAACAAATCTACGCATCCGAGCAGTTCTTC.

This clonotype was seen at least ten times. V is TRBV20-1 and J is TRBJ2-3; 7 nucleotides match TRBD2. The CDR3 is 15 amino acids. The ends lost 3 bases at V and 0 bases at J; junction bases unmatched: 6. Germline loops: CDR1 DFQATT, CDR2 SNEGSKA (reference sequence). CDR3 sequence reads: CSASSASGSTDTQYF. CDR3 coding DNA: TGCAGTGCTAGTAGTGCTAGCGGAAGCACAGATACGCAGTATTTT.